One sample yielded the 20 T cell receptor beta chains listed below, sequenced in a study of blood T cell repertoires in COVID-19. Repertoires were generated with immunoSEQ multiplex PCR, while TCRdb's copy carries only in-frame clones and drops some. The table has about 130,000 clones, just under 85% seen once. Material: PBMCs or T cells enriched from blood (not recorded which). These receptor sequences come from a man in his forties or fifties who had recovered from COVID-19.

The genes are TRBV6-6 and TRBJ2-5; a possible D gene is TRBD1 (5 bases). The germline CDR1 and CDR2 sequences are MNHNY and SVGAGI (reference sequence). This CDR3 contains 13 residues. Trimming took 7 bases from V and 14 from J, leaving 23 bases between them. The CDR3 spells CASTANTGQSGYF. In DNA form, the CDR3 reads TGTGCCAGCACCGCGAATACTGGACAATCCGGATACTTC.

CDR3 sequence: CATARGNQPQHF. The CDR3 DNA reads TGTGCCACCGCCCGGGGCAATCAGCCCCAGCATTTT. This sequence joins TRBV24-1 and TRBJ1-5, with D unclear. Looked up from germline, CDR1 is KGHDR and CDR2 is SFDVKD. The CDR3 covers 12 residues. Deletions cut 9 bases from V and 2 bases from J, with 7 bases between.

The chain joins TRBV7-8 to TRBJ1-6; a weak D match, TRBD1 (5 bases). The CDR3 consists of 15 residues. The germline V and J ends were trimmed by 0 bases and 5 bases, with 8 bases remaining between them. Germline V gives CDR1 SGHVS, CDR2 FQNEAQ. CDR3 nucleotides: TGTGCCAGCAGCTTAGCAGGGGTGGATAATTCACCCCTCCACTTT. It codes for CASSLAGVDNSPLHF.

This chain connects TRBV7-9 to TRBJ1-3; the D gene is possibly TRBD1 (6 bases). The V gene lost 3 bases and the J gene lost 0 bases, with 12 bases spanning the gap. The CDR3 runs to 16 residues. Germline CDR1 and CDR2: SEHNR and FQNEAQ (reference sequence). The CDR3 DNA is TGTGCCAGCAGCTTTACGCAGGGGAACTCTGGAAACACCATATATTTT. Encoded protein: CASSFTQGNSGNTIYF.

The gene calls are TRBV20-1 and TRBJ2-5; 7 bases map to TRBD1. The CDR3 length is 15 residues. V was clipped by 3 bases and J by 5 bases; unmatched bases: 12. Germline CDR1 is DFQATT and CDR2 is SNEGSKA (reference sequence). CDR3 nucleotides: TGCAGTGCTAGTAACCCCGGGACAGCAGAGGAGACCCAGTACTTC. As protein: CSASNPGTAEETQYF.

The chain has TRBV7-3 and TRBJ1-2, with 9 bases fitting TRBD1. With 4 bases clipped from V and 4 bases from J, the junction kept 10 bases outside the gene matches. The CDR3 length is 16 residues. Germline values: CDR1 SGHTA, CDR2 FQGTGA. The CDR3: CASSSHPGQGSYGYTF. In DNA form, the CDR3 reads TGTGCCAGCAGCTCCCACCCGGGACAGGGCAGCTATGGCTACACCTTC. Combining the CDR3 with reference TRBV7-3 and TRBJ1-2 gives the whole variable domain GAGVSQTPSNKVTEKGKYVELRCDPISGHTALYWYRQSLGQGPEFLIYFQGTGAADDSGLPNDRFFAVRPEGSVSTLKIQRTERGDSAVYLCASSSHPGQGSYGYTFGSGTRLTVV.

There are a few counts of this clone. CDR3 DNA: TGTGCCAGCTCACCGGGGGGTTCACCCCTCCACTTT. Translated, it gives CASSPGGSPLHF. This chain uses TRBV18 with TRBJ1-6, with D tentatively TRBD1 (5 bases). The V and J ends lost 3 bases and 9 bases respectively, with 6 bases between them. Germline-derived CDR1 and CDR2 are KGHSH and LQKENI. This CDR3 spans 12 amino acids.

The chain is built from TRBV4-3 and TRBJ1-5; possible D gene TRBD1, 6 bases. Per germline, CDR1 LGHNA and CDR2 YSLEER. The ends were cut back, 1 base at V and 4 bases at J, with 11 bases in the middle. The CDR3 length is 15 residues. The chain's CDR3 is CASSQGWTVNQPQHF. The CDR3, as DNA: TGCGCCAGCAGCCAAGGTTGGACAGTAAATCAGCCCCAGCATTTT.

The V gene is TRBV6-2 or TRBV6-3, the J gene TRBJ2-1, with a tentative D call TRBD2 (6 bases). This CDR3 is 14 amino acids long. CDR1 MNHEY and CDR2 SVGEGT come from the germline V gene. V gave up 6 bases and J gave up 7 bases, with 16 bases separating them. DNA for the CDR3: TGTGCCAGCAGCTTCGGGACTGCGAGGAATGAGCAGTTCTTC. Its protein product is CASSFGTARNEQFF.

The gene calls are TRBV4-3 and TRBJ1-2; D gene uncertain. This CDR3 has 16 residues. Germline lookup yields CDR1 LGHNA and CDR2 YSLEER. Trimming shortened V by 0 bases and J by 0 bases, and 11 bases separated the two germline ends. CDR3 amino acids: CASSQDTNKPNYGYTF. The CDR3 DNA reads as TGCGCCAGCAGCCAAGATACGAACAAACCTAACTATGGCTACACCTTC.

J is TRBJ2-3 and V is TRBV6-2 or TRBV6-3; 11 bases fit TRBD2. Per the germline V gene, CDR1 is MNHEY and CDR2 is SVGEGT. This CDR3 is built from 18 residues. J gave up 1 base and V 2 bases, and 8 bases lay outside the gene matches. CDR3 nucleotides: TGTGCCAGCAGTTACCCCCGGCTAGCGGGGGGAGGCACAGATACGCAGTATTTT. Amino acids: CASSYPRLAGGGTDTQYF.

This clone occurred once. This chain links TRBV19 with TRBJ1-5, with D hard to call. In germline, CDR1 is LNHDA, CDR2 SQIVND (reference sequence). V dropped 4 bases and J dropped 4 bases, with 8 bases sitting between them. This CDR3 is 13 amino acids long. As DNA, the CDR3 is TGTGCCAGTAGTACACGGGGAAATCAGCCCCAGCATTTT. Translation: CASSTRGNQPQHF. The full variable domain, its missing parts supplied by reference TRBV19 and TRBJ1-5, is DGGITQSPKYLFRKEGQNVTLSCEQNLNHDAMYWYRQDPGQGLRLIYYSQIVNDFQKGDIAEGYSVSREKKESFPLTVTSAQKNPTAFYLCASSTRGNQPQHFGDGTRLSIL.

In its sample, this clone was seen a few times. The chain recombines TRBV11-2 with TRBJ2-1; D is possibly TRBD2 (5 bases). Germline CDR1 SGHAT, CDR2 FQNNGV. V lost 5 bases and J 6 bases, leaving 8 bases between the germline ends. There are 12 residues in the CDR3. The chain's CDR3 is CASSQRFNEQFF. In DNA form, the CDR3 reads TGTGCCAGCAGCCAGCGGTTCAATGAGCAGTTCTTC.

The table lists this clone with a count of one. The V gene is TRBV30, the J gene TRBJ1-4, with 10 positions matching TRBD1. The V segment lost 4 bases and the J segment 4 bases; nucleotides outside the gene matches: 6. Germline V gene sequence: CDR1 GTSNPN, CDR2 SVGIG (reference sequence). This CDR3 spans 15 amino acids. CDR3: CAWTPGDRGNEKLFF. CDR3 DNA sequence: TGTGCCTGGACCCCGGGGGACAGGGGTAATGAAAAACTGTTTTTT.

In DNA form, the CDR3 reads TGTGCCAGCAGCCTGGGACAGGGGGCGGGGGAGACCCAGTACTTC. It yields the protein CASSLGQGAGETQYF. The J gene is TRBJ2-5, the V gene TRBV11-2, with 12 bases matching TRBD1. Germline loops: CDR1 SGHAT, CDR2 FQNNGV. J gave up 5 bases and V 5 bases, and 6 bases lay outside the gene matches. The CDR3 has 15 amino acids.

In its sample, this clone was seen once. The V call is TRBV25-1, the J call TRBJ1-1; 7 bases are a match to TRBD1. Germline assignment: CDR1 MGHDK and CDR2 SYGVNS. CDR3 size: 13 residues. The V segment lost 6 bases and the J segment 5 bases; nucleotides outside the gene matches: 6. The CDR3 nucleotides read TGTGCCAGCAGCCGGGACAGAGGGACTGAAGCTTTCTTT. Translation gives CASSRDRGTEAFF.

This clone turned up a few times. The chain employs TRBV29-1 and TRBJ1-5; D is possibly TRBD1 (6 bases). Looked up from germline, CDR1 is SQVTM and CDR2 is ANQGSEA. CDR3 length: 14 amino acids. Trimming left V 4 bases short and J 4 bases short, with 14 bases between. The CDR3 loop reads CSVASGQINQPQHF. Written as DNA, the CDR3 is TGCAGCGTTGCTTCTGGACAGATTAATCAGCCCCAGCATTTT.

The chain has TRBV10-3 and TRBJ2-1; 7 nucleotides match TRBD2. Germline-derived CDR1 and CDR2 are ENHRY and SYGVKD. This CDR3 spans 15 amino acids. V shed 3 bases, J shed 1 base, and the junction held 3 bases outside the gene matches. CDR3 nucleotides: TGTGCCATCAGTGAAGCTAGCGGATCCTACAATGAGCAGTTCTTC. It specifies CAISEASGSYNEQFF.

As DNA, the CDR3 is TGTGCTAGTGGTTTGGGTCCGGGACAGGGAGGCGGGTATAGCAATCAGCCCCAGCATTTT. It specifies CASGLGPGQGGGYSNQPQHF. The chain has TRBV12-5 and TRBJ1-5; 9 bases align to TRBD1. In germline, CDR1 is LGHNT, CDR2 FRNRAP. The CDR3 runs 20 residues. Unmatched junction bases numbered 13, after V lost 1 base and J lost 0 bases. Full variable domain (remainder filled in from reference TRBV12-5 and TRBJ1-5): DARVTQTPRHKVTEMGQEVTMRCQPILGHNTVFWYRQTMMQGLELLAYFRNRAPLDDSGMPKDRFSAEMPDATLATLKIQPSEPRDSAVYFCASGLGPGQGGGYSNQPQHFGDGTRLSIL.

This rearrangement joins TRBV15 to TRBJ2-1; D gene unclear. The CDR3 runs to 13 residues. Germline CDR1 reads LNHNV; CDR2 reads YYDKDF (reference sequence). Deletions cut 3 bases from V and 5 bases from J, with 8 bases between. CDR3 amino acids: CATSRSRDNEQFF. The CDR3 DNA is TGTGCCACCAGCAGGAGTCGGGACAATGAGCAGTTCTTC.